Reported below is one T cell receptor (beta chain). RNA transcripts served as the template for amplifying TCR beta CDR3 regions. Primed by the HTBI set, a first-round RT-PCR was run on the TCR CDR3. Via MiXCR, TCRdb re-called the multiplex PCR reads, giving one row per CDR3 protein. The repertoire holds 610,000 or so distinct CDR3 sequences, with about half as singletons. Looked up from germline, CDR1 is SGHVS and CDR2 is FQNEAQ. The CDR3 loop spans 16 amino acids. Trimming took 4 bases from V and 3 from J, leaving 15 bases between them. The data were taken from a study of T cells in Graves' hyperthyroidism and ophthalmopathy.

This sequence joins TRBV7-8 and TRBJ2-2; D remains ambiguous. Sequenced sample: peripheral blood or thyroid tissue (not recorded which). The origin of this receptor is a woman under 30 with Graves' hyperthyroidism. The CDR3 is CASSYPEADDTGELFF. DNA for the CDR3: TGTGCCAGCAGCTATCCAGAGGCAGATGACACCGGGGAGCTGTTTTTT.